The 32 T cell receptor beta chains given below trace back to one sample, sequenced in a study of T-cell memory formation after mild COVID-19. TCRdb used MiXCR to reprocess the 5' RACE reads, holding one entry per CDR3 protein. The repertoire holds approximately 560,000 distinct CDR3 sequences, with roughly a sixth as singletons. Sequencing used PBMCs or a T cell subset sorted from them (not recorded which). The receptors originated from an adult woman who had mild COVID-19 (a few samples of this study predate the infection). Cell type and time point are not known.

This clonotype was recorded many times. The chain combines TRBV20-1 with TRBJ1-1; TRBD1 might be the D (5 bases). Germline lookup yields CDR1 DFQATT and CDR2 SNEGSKA (reference sequence). Trimming shortened V by 6 bases and J by 4 bases, and 18 bases separated the two germline ends. CDR3 length equals 14 residues. CDR3 in DNA: TGCAGTGCCGCCACGGGACTCAAGGGCACTGAAGCTTTCTTT. Residues: CSAATGLKGTEAFF.

This clonotype was observed a few times. The chain uses TRBV4-3 and TRBJ2-5; TRBD2 might be the D (5 bases). In germline, CDR1 is LGHNA, CDR2 YSLEER. The V end was cut by 4 bases, the J end by 5 bases, with 14 bases between. The CDR3 is 14 amino acids. CDR3 sequence reads: CASSPSPRRETQYF. Here the CDR3 DNA reads TGCGCCAGCAGCCCTAGCCCTAGAAGGGAGACCCAGTACTTC.

The genes are TRBV19 and TRBJ2-2; D is ambiguous. The CDR3 runs to 13 residues. CDR1 LNHDA and CDR2 SQIVND come from the germline V gene (reference sequence). Trimming left V 1 base short and J 5 bases short, with 5 bases between. The DNA of the CDR3 is TGTGCCAGTAGTATAGCTCTAACCGGGGAGCTGTTTTTT. This sequence encodes CASSIALTGELFF.

A few counts support this clonotype. J is TRBJ1-2 and V is TRBV25-1, with 9 positions matching TRBD1. CDR1 and CDR2 from the germline V gene are MGHDK and SYGVNS. V lost 4 bases, J lost 7 bases, and 7 bases stayed unmatched. This CDR3 comprises 14 residues. The CDR3 coding sequence is TGTGCCAGCAGTGCGGGGACAGGGCGATTTGGCTACACCTTC. This sequence encodes CASSAGTGRFGYTF.

This rearrangement joins TRBV30 to TRBJ1-5, with D unresolved. Trimming cost V 2 bases and J 4 bases, with 9 bases left between them. This CDR3 contains 13 residues. In germline, CDR1 is GTSNPN, CDR2 SVGIG (reference sequence). Here the CDR3 DNA reads TGTGCCTGGAGTAGGATTGAGAATCAGCCCCAGCATTTT. Its translation: CAWSRIENQPQHF.

The J gene is TRBJ1-5, the V gene TRBV19, with a possible D match to TRBD1 (5 bases). CDR3 size: 12 residues. Germline loops: CDR1 LNHDA, CDR2 SQIVND (reference sequence). The CDR3 sequence: CATRGTGQPQHF. In nucleotides, the CDR3 is TGTGCTACTAGGGGAACTGGGCAGCCCCAGCATTTT. The full variable domain, with the rest looked up from reference TRBV19 and TRBJ1-5, is DGGITQSPKYLFRKEGQNVTLSCEQNLNHDAMYWYRQDPGQGLRLIYYSQIVNDFQKGDIAEGYSVSREKKESFPLTVTSAQKNPTAFYLCATRGTGQPQHFGDGTRLSIL.

The chain recombines TRBV2 with TRBJ1-1, with D possibly matching TRBD1 (5 bases). V gave up 6 bases and J gave up 0 bases, with 11 bases separating them. The CDR3 sequence is 14 residues long. Germline CDR1 is SNHLY and CDR2 is FYNNEI. The CDR3: CASRGDSMNTEAFF. CDR3 DNA: TGTGCCAGCAGGGGAGACAGTATGAACACTGAAGCTTTCTTT.

The V call is TRBV24-1, the J call TRBJ1-2, with TRBD1 as a possible D gene (5 bases). V lost 6 bases, J lost 6 bases, and 7 bases lay in between. CDR1 is KGHDR, CDR2 SFDVKD, per germline. The CDR3 runs to 11 residues. The CDR3 sequence: CATSQGNGYTF. The CDR3 DNA sequence: TGTGCCACCAGTCAGGGTAATGGCTACACCTTC.

This clonotype was detected a few times. J is TRBJ2-7 and V is TRBV24-1, with D perhaps TRBD2 (6 bases). V was trimmed by 3 bases and J by 7 bases, leaving 9 bases between them. CDR1 is KGHDR and CDR2 is SFDVKD in the germline V gene. The CDR3 loop spans 12 amino acids. Here the CDR3 reads CATSDARGEQYF. The CDR3 coding sequence is TGTGCCACCAGTGATGCCCGGGGGGAGCAGTACTTC.

This clonotype was picked up many times. This CDR3 is CASSWEGHGETQYF. DNA of the CDR3: TGCGCCAGCAGTTGGGAGGGCCATGGAGAGACCCAGTACTTC. This chain connects TRBV5-1 to TRBJ2-5, with 7 positions matching TRBD2. The trim removed 5 bases at V and 4 bases at J, leaving 8 bases unmatched. Germline-derived CDR1 and CDR2 are SGHRS and YFSETQ. The CDR3 is 14 amino acids.

This clonotype was observed a handful of times. The CDR3 nucleotides are TGTGCCAGCAGCTCCAGGGTGGAGGGAGGGCCCAATGAGCAGTTCTTC. Its protein is CASSSRVEGGPNEQFF. The chain carries TRBV11-3 and TRBJ2-1, with 7 bases identical to TRBD2. The CDR3 has 16 amino acids. V trimming: 4 bases; J trimming: 6 bases; junction bases outside the gene matches: 12. The germline V gene encodes CDR1 SGHNT and CDR2 YENEEA.

This clonotype appeared many times. CDR3 nucleotide sequence: TGCAGTGCTAGCGACGACTCCTACGAGCAGTACTTC. Amino acid sequence: CSASDDSYEQYF. This sequence joins TRBV20-1 and TRBJ2-7; D gene unclear. The CDR3 is made up of 12 amino acids. Germline V gene lookup returns CDR1 DFQATT and CDR2 SNEGSKA (reference sequence). Deletions cut 3 bases from V and 0 bases from J, with 6 bases between.

The chain couples TRBV5-1 to TRBJ2-3; D is uncertain. The CDR3 is 14 residues long. The V and J ends lost 7 bases and 6 bases respectively, with 18 bases between them. Germline CDR1 reads SGHRS; CDR2 reads YFSETQ. The CDR3 DNA reads as TGCGCCAGCGCTCCGGGCCTATCGGGCGATACGCAGTATTTT. Its translation: CASAPGLSGDTQYF.

This chain connects TRBV5-8 to TRBJ1-1; 7 bases line up with TRBD1. Germline V gene data show CDR1 as SGHTS and CDR2 as YDEGEE. This CDR3 region has 16 residues. After removal of 5 bases from V and 0 bases from J, the junction contained 10 bases not matched to a gene. The CDR3 nucleotides are TGTGCCAGCAGTTTCAAATCCGGGACAGTGAACACTGAAGCTTTCTTT. Protein product: CASSFKSGTVNTEAFF.

The table lists this clonotype with a few counts. V and J are TRBV12-3 or TRBV12-4 and TRBJ2-2, with D perhaps matching TRBD2 (5 bases). Trimming pared 8 bases from V and 0 bases from J, leaving 10 bases between. CDR3 length: 14 residues. CDR3 loop: CASRRRTNTGELFF. The CDR3 coding sequence is TGTGCCAGCCGGAGGCGGACGAACACCGGGGAGCTGTTTTTT.

The chain uses TRBV12-3 or TRBV12-4 and TRBJ2-7, with TRBD1 matching 9 bases. The length of the CDR3 is 16 residues. V trimming: 4 bases; J trimming: 3 bases; junction bases outside the gene matches: 10. CDR3 in amino acids: CASSSSAGTGNYEQYF. DNA of the CDR3: TGTGCCAGCAGTTCCTCTGCCGGGACAGGGAACTACGAGCAGTACTTC.

This chain links TRBV9 with TRBJ2-3; perhaps TRBD2 as D (7 bases). The CDR3 sequence is 18 residues long. CDR1 and CDR2 from the germline V gene are SGDLS and YYNGEE. V dropped 1 base and J dropped 2 bases, with 20 bases sitting between them. The DNA of the CDR3 is TGTGCCAGCAGCGTATCGACCGGGGGCGGGACTACCACAGATACGCAGTATTTT. It is translated as CASSVSTGGGTTTDTQYF.

This clonotype was seen a handful of times. The CDR3 region has the DNA TGTGCCAGCAGCCGGGCTGCCACCTACAATGAGCAGTTCTTC. This encodes CASSRAATYNEQFF. The chain joins TRBV3-1 to TRBJ2-1, with D unclear. Trimming cost V 4 bases and J 2 bases, with 9 bases left between them. The length of the CDR3 is 14 residues. Germline CDR1 LGHDT, CDR2 YNNKEL (reference sequence).

The CDR3 loop is CASSAGLAGGDYEQYF. CDR3 nucleotides: TGTGCCAGCAGCGCGGGACTAGCGGGAGGGGACTACGAGCAGTACTTC. The chain links TRBV9 to TRBJ2-7, with TRBD2 matching 16 bases. CDR3 length: 16 residues. Trimming cost V 3 bases and J 3 bases; bases outside gene matches: 3. In germline, CDR1 is SGDLS, CDR2 YYNGEE.

CDR3 bases: TGTGCCAGCAGTGAAGGACAGGTCGATAATCAGCCCCAGCATTTT. Its protein product is CASSEGQVDNQPQHF. J is TRBJ1-5 and V is TRBV6-1; possible D gene TRBD1, 6 bases. Germline V CDR1 and CDR2: MNHNS, SASEGT. V was cut by 1 base and J by 4 bases, with 11 bases left in between. This CDR3 spans 15 amino acids.

The CDR3 sequence: CSVAGRGANVLTF. As DNA, the CDR3 is TGCAGCGTTGCGGGTAGGGGGGCCAACGTCCTGACTTTC. The chain couples TRBV29-1 to TRBJ2-6; D gene unclear. This CDR3 comprises 13 residues. Germline-derived CDR1 and CDR2 are SQVTM and ANQGSEA. Trimming cost V 4 bases and J 4 bases, with 8 bases left between them.

This clonotype was seen more than once but under ten times. This chain joins TRBV19 and TRBJ1-1; the match to TRBD1 covers 10 bases. Germline lookup yields CDR1 LNHDA and CDR2 SQIVND (reference sequence). V lost 4 bases to trimming and J lost 3 bases; unmatched junction nucleotides: 5. CDR3 length: 15 amino acids. This CDR3 reads CASSKPGQGYTEAFF. For the CDR3, the DNA is TGTGCCAGTAGTAAGCCGGGACAGGGGTACACTGAAGCTTTCTTT.

This chain uses TRBV12-3 or TRBV12-4 with TRBJ1-3; 11 bases agree with TRBD1. The CDR3 is 17 amino acids. V shed 3 bases and J 2 bases; nucleotides not matched to a gene: 6. CDR3 sequence (DNA): TGTGCCAGCAGTTTCCTGGGGACAGGGGGGACTGGAAACACCATATATTTT. It translates to CASSFLGTGGTGNTIYF.

The genes are TRBV5-5 and TRBJ2-1, with TRBD2 identical over 9 bases. This CDR3 spans 16 amino acids. V dropped 0 bases and J dropped 2; count of bases not matched to a gene: 3. The germline V gene has CDR1 SGHKS and CDR2 YYEKEE (reference sequence). CDR3 sequence (DNA): TGTGCCAGCAGCTTGGGCGGGGGGGCGGCCTACAATGAGCAGTTCTTC. Translation gives CASSLGGGAAYNEQFF.

The V and J genes are TRBV12-3 or TRBV12-4 and TRBJ1-5; D is unresolved. The CDR3 contains 14 residues. Trimming removed 3 bases at V and 3 bases at J, with 9 bases between. The DNA of the CDR3 is TGTGCCAGCAGTTTTGTGGCAGTCAATCAGCCCCAGCATTTT. The encoded protein is CASSFVAVNQPQHF.

The rearrangement links TRBV30 to TRBJ2-2; D might be TRBD1 (6 bases). Germline V gene sequence: CDR1 GTSNPN, CDR2 SVGIG (reference sequence). Between the trimmed V and J ends, which lost 3 bases and 7 bases, there was a span of 15 bases. The CDR3 runs to 14 residues. CDR3 loop: CAWSLGHQGGELFF. DNA of the CDR3: TGTGCCTGGAGCCTGGGACACCAAGGCGGGGAGCTGTTTTTT.

This clonotype was seen just once. A junction boundary mismatches the germline segment, possibly from a read error. The chain employs TRBV7-9 and TRBJ2-1; a possible D gene is TRBD2 (5 bases). Looked up from germline, CDR1 is SEHNR and CDR2 is FQNEAQ (reference sequence). This CDR3 comprises 15 residues. The CDR3 loop is CVSSLSYNDRGSQFF. The CDR3 bases are TGTGTCAGCAGCTTATCATACAATGACCGGGGAAGTCAGTTCTTC.

The chain recombines TRBV7-9 with TRBJ2-2; the match to TRBD1 covers 8 bases. The CDR3 runs to 19 residues. Germline V gene lookup returns CDR1 SEHNR and CDR2 FQNEAQ (reference sequence). The V and J ends lost 7 bases and 1 base, in that order; junction bases with no gene match: 17. The CDR3 DNA is TGTGCCAGCACCGACAAGACCGGGACAGGCCTCAAGAACACCGGGGAGCTGTTTTTT. Protein product: CASTDKTGTGLKNTGELFF.

This clonotype was recorded a few times. V is TRBV6-1 and J is TRBJ1-2, with 7 bases fitting TRBD1. The CDR3 runs 13 residues. The ends lost 6 bases at V and 3 bases at J; junction bases unmatched: 4. Germline V gene sequence: CDR1 MNHNS, CDR2 SASEGT. CDR3: CASRNRGDYGYTF. The CDR3 bases are TGTGCCAGCAGGAACAGGGGAGACTATGGCTACACCTTC.

CDR3 nucleotides: TGTGCCAGCAGTTACTCGAGACTTTCAGCTTTCTTT. As protein: CASSYSRLSAFF. The chain uses TRBV6-2 or TRBV6-3 and TRBJ1-1; the D is unclear. V was pared by 0 bases and J by 10 bases, with 9 bases between. The CDR3 extends over 12 amino acids. Germline loops: CDR1 MNHEY, CDR2 SVGEGT.

The genes are TRBV4-2 and TRBJ2-3; D gene ambiguous. V lost 3 bases and J lost 0, with 10 bases in between. CDR3 size: 15 residues. The V gene's germline CDR1 is LGHNA and CDR2 YNFKEQ. The CDR3 DNA follows: TGTGCCAGCAGCCATCAGGCGGCAAGCACAGATACGCAGTATTTT. The encoded protein is CASSHQAASTDTQYF.

The J gene is TRBJ2-3, the V gene TRBV7-2; D is perhaps TRBD2 (6 bases). The CDR3 extends over 16 amino acids. Germline assignment: CDR1 SGHTA and CDR2 FQGNSA. Trimming shortened V by 1 base and J by 4 bases, and 15 bases separated the two germline ends. The CDR3 is CASSLGTGVGADTQYF. Here the CDR3 DNA reads TGTGCCAGCAGCTTAGGAACGGGAGTAGGTGCAGATACGCAGTATTTT. The full variable domain, with the rest looked up from reference TRBV7-2 and TRBJ2-3, is GAGVSQSPSNKVTEKGKDVELRCDPISGHTALYWYRQSLGQGLEFLIYFQGNSAPDKSGLPSDRFSAERTGGSVSTLTIQRTQQEDSAVYLCASSLGTGVGADTQYFGPGTRLTVL.